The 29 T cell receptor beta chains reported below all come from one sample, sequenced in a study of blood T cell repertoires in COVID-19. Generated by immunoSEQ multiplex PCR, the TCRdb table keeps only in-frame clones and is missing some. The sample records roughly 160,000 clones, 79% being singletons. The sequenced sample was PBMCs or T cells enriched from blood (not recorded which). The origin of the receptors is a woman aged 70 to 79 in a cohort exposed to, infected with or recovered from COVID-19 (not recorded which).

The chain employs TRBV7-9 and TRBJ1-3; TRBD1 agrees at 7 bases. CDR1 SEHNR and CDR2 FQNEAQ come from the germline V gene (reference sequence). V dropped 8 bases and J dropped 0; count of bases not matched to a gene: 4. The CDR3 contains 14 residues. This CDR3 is CASRTGLSGNTIYF. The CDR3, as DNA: TGTGCCAGCCGGACAGGCCTCTCTGGAAACACCATATATTTT.

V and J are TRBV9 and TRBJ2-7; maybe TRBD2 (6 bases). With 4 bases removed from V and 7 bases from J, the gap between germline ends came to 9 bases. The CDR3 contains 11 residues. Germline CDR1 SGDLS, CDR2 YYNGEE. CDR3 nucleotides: TGTGCCAGCAGCCGGGCGGGGGAGCAGTACTTC. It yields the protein CASSRAGEQYF.

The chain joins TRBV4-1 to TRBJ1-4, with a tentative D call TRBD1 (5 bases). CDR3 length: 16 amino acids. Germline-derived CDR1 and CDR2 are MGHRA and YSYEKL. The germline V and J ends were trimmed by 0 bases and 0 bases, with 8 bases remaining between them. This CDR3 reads CASSQDGGATNEKLFF. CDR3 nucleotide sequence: TGCGCCAGCAGCCAAGATGGGGGGGCAACTAATGAAAAACTGTTTTTT.

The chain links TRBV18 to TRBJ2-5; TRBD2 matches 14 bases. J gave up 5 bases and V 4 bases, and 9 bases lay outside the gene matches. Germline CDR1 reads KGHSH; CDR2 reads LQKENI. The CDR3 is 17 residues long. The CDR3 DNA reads TGTGCCAGCTCACTTATCGGACTAGCGGGAGGTGTGGAGACCCAGTACTTC. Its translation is CASSLIGLAGGVETQYF.

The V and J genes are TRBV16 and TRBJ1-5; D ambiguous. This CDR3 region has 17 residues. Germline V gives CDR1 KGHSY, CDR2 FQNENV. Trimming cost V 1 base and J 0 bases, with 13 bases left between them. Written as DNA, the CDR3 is TGTGCCAGCAGCCAATTATGGGCAGCTTATAGCAATCAGCCCCAGCATTTT. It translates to CASSQLWAAYSNQPQHF.

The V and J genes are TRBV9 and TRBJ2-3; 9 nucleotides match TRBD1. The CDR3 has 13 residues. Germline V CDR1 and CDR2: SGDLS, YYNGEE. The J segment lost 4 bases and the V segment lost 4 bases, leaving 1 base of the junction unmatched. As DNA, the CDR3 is TGTGCCAGCAGCCGACAGGGGGCAGATACGCAGTATTTT. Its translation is CASSRQGADTQYF.

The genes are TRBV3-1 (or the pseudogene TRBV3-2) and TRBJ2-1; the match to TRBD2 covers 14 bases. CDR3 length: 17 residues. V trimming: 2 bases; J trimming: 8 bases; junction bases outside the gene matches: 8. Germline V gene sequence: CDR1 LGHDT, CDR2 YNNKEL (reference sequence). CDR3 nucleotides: TGTGCCAGCAGCCAATTACCGGGACTAGCGGGAGAAGATGAGCAGTTCTTC. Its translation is CASSQLPGLAGEDEQFF.

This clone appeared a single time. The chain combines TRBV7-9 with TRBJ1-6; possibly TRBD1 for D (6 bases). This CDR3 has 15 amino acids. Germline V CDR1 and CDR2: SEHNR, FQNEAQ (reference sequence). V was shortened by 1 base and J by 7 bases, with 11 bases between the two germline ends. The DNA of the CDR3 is TGTGCCAGCAGCTTAGGTTACAGGGTAAATTCACCCCTCCACTTT. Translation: CASSLGYRVNSPLHF. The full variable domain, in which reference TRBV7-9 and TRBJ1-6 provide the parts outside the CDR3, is DTGVSQNPRHKITKRGQNVTFRCDPISEHNRLYWYRQTLGQGPEFLTYFQNEAQLEKSRLLSDRFSAERPKGSFSTLEIQRTEQGDSAMYLCASSLGYRVNSPLHFGNGTRLTVT.

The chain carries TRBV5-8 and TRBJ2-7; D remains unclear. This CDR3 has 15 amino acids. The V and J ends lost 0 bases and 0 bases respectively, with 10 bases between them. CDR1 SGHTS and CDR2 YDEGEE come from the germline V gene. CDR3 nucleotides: TGTGCCAGCAGCTTGGGGTGGGCAGGCTCCTACGAGCAGTACTTC. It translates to CASSLGWAGSYEQYF.

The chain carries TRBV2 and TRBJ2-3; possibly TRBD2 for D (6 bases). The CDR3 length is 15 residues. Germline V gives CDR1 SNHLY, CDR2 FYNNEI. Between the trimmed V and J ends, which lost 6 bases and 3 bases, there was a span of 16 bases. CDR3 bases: TGTGCCAGCAGAGAACTAGCCGGTGGGACAGATACGCAGTATTTT. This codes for CASRELAGGTDTQYF.

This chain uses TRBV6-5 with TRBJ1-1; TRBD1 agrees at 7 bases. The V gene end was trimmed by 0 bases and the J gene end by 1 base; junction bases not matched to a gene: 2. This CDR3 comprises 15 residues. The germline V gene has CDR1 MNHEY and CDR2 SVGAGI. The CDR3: CASSYSWTGNTEAFF. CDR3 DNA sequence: TGTGCCAGCAGTTACTCGTGGACAGGGAACACTGAAGCTTTCTTT.

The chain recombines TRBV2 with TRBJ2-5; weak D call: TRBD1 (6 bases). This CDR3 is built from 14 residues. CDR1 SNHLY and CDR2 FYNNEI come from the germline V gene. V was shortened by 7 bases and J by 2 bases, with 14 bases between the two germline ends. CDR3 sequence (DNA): TGTGCCAGCATCCTAGGACAGACGCAAGAGACCCAGTACTTC. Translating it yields CASILGQTQETQYF. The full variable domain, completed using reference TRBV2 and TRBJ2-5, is EPEVTQTPSHQVTQMGQEVILRCVPISNHLYFYWYRQILGQKVEFLVSFYNNEISEKSEIFDDQFSVERPDGSNFTLKIRSTKLEDSAMYFCASILGQTQETQYFGPGTRLLVL.

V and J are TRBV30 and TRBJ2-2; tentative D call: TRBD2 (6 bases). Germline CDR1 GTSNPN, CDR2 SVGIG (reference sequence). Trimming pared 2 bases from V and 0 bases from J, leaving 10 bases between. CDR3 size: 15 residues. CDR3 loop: CAWSLSGANTGELFF. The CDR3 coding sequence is TGTGCCTGGAGTCTCTCGGGGGCGAACACCGGGGAGCTGTTTTTT.

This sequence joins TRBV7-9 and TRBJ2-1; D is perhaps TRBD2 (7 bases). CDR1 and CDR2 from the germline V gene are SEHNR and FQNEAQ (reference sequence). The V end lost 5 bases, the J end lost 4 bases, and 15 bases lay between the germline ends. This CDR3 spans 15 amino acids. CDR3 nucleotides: TGTGCCAGCAGCCCCCAGGGGAGGGGTTACAATGAGCAGTTCTTC. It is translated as CASSPQGRGYNEQFF.

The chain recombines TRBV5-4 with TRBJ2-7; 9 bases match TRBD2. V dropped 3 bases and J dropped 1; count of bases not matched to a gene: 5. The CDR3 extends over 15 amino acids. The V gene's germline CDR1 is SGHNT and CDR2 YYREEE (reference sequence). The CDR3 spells CASSWRLAGSYEQYF. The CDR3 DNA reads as TGTGCCAGCAGCTGGCGGCTAGCGGGGTCCTACGAGCAGTACTTC.

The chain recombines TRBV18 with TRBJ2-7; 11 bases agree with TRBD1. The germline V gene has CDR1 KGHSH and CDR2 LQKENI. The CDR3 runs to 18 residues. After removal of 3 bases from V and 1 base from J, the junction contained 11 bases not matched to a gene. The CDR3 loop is CASSPRTPGTGGSYEQYF. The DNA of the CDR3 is TGTGCCAGCTCACCGCGCACCCCCGGGACAGGGGGGTCCTACGAGCAGTACTTC.

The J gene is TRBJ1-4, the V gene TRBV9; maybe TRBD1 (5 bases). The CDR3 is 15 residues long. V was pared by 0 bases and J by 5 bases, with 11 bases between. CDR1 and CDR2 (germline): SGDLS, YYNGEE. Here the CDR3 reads CASSVGQGHNEKLFF. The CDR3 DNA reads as TGTGCCAGCAGCGTAGGGCAGGGCCACAATGAAAAACTGTTTTTT. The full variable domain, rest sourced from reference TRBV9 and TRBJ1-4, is DSGVTQTPKHLITATGQRVTLRCSPRSGDLSVYWYQQSLDQGLQFLIQYYNGEERAKGNILERFSAQQFPDLHSELNLSSLELGDSALYFCASSVGQGHNEKLFFGSGTQLSVL.

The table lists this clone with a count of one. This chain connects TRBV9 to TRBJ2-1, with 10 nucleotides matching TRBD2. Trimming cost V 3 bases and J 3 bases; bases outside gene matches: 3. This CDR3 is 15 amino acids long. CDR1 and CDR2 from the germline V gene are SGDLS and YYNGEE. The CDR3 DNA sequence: TGTGCCAGCAGCGACGGGACTAGCGTCTACAATGAGCAGTTCTTC. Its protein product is CASSDGTSVYNEQFF.

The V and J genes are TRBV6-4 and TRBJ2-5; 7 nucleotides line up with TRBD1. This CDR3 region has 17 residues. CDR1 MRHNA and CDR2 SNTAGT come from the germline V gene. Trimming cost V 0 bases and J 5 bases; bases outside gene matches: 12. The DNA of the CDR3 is TGTGCCAGCAGTGACTCGAGACAGGGTATAGCAGTGGAGACCCAGTACTTC. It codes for CASSDSRQGIAVETQYF.

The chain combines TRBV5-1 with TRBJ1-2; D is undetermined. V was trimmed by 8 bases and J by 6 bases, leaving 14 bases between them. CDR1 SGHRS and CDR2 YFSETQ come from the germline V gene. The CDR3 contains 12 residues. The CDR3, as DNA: TGCGCCAGTCGACTCTCTCTGGATGGCTACACCTTC. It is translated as CASRLSLDGYTF. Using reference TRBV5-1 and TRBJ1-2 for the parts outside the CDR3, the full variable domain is KAGVTQTPRYLIKTRGQQVTLSCSPISGHRSVSWYQQTPGQGLQFLFEYFSETQRNKGNFPGRFSGRQFSNSRSEMNVSTLELGDSALYLCASRLSLDGYTFGSGTRLTVV.

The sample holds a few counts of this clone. CDR3 sequence (DNA): TGTGCCAGCAGCTCCCCCTTCGGTTGGGCTCTTAATCAGCCCCAGCATTTT. Its protein product is CASSSPFGWALNQPQHF. The V call is TRBV28, the J call TRBJ1-5; no clear D. Trimming removed 6 bases from V and 4 bases from J, with 22 bases in between. There are 17 residues in the CDR3. Germline CDR1 is MDHEN and CDR2 is SYDVKM.

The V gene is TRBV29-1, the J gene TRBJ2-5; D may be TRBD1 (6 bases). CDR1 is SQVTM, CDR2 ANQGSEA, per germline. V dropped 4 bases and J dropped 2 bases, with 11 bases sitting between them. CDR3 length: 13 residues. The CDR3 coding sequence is TGCAGCGTTGCCGGACAGTCGCAAGAGACCCAGTACTTC. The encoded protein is CSVAGQSQETQYF.

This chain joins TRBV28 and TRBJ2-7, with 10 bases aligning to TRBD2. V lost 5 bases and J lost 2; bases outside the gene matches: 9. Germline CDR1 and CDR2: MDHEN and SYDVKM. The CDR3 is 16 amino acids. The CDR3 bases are TGTGCCAGCAGTGTCCCATCTAGCGGGAGAGCCTACGAGCAGTACTTC. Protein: CASSVPSSGRAYEQYF.

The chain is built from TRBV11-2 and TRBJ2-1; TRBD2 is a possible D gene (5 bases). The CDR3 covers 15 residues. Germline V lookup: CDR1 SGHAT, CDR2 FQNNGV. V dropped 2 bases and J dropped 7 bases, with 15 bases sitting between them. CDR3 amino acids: CASSLFWTSNNEQFF. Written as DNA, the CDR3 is TGTGCCAGCAGCTTATTCTGGACTTCGAATAATGAGCAGTTCTTC.

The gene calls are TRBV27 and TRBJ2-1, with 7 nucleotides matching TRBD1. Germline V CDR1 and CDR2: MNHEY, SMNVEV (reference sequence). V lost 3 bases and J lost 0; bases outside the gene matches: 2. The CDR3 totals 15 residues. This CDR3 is CASSFRDSSYNEQFF. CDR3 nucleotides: TGTGCCAGCAGTTTCCGGGACAGCTCCTACAATGAGCAGTTCTTC.

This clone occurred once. The CDR3 sequence is CASSPATSAGEKLFF. CDR3 sequence (DNA): TGTGCCAGCAGTCCGGCGACCAGCGCGGGTGAAAAACTGTTTTTT. The rearrangement uses TRBV13 and TRBJ1-4; no definite D call. Germline loops: CDR1 PRHDT, CDR2 FYEKMQ (reference sequence). This CDR3 is 15 amino acids long. The V and J ends lost 6 bases and 7 bases respectively, with 18 bases between them.

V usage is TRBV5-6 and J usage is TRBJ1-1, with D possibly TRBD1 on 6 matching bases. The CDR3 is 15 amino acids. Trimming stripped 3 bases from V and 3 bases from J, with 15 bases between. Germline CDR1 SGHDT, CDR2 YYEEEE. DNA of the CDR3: TGTGCCAGCAGCTCCCGAGGGGGTGTGTACACTGAAGCTTTCTTT. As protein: CASSSRGGVYTEAFF.

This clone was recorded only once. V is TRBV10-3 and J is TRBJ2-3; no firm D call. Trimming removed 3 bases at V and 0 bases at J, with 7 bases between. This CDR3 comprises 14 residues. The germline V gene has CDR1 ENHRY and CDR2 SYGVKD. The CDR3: CAISDRPSTDTQYF. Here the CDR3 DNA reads TGTGCCATCAGTGACAGGCCTAGCACAGATACGCAGTATTTT.

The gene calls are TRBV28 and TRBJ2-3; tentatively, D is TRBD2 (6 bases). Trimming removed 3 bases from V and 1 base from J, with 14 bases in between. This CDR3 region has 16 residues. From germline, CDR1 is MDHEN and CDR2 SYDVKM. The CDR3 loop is CASSLRRAKGTDTQYF. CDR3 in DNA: TGTGCCAGCAGTTTGAGGAGGGCCAAGGGCACAGATACGCAGTATTTT. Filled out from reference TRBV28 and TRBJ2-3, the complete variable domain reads DVKVTQSSRYLVKRTGEKVFLECVQDMDHENMFWYRQDPGLGLRLIYFSYDVKMKEKGDIPEGYSVSREKKERFSLILESASTNQTSMYLCASSLRRAKGTDTQYFGPGTRLTVL.